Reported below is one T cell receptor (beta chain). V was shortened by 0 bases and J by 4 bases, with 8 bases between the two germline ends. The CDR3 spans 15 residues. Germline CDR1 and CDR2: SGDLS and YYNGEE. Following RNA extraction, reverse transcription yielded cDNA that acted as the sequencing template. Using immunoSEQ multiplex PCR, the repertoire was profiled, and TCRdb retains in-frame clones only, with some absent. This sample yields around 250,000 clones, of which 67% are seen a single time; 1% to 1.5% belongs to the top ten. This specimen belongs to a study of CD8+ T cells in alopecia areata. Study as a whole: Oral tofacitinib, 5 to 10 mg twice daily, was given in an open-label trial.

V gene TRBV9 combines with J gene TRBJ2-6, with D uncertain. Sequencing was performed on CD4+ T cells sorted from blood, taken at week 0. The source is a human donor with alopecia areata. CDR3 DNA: TGTGCCAGCAGCGTAGAAGGGTTAGGGGCCAACGTCCTGACTTTC. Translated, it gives CASSVEGLGANVLTF.